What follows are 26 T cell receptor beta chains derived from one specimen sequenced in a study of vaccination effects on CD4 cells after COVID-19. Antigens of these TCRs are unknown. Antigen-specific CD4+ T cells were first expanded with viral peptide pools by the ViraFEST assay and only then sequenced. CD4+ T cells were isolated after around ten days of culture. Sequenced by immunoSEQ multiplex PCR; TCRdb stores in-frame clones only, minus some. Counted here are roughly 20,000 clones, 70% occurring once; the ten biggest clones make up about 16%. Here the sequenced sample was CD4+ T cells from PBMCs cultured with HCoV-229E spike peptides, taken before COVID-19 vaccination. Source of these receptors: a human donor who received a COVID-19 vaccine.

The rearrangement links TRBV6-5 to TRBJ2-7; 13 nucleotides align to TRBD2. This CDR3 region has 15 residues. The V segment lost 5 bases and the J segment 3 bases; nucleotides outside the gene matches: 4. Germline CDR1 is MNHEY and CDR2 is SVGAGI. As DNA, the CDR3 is TGTGCCAGCAGTCGACTAGCGGGGGGCCGCTACGAGCAGTACTTC. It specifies CASSRLAGGRYEQYF.

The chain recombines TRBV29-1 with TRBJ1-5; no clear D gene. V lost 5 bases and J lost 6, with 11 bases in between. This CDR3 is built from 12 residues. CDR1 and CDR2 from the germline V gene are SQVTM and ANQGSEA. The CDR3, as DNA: TGCAGCGTTAGAGATCCTGGTCAGCCCCAGCATTTT. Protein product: CSVRDPGQPQHF.

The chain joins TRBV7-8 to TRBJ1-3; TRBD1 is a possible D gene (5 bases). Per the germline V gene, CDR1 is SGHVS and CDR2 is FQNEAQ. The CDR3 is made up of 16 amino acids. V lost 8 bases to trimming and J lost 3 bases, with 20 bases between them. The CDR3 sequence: CASVPRVTDFGNTIYF. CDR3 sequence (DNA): TGTGCCAGCGTCCCCCGAGTGACAGACTTTGGAAACACCATATATTTT. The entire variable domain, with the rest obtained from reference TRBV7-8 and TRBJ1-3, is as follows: GAGVSQSPRYKVAKRGQDVALRCDPISGHVSLFWYQQALGQGPEFLTYFQNEAQLDKSGLPSDRFFAERPEGSVSTLKIQRTQQEDSAVYLCASVPRVTDFGNTIYFGEGSWLTVV.

The CDR3 nucleotides are TGTGCCAGCAGCCCAGGGGCGTCTAGCGGGAGGTTGGAGACCCAGTACTTC. This sequence encodes CASSPGASSGRLETQYF. V and J are TRBV9 and TRBJ2-5; 11 bases agree with TRBD2. Trimming removed 4 bases from V and 5 bases from J; junction bases left unmatched: 13. Per the germline V gene, CDR1 is SGDLS and CDR2 is YYNGEE. The CDR3 totals 17 residues.

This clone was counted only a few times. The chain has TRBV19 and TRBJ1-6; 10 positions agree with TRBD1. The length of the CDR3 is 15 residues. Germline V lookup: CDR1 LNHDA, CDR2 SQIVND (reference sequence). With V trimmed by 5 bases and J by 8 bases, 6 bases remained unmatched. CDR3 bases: TGTGCCAGTAGTCCGGGACAGGGGCGTTATTCACCCCTCCACTTT. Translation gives CASSPGQGRYSPLHF.

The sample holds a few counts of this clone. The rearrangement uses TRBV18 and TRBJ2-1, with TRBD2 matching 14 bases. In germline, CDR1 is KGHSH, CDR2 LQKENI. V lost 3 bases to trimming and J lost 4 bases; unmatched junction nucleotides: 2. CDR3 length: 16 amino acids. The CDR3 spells CASSPRLAGGYNEQFF. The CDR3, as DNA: TGTGCCAGCTCACCTAGACTAGCGGGGGGGTACAATGAGCAGTTCTTC.

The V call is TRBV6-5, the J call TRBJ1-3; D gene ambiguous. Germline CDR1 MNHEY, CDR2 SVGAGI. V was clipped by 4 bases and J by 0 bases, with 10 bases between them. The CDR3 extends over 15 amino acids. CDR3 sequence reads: CASSLGHYSGNTIYF. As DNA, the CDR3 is TGTGCCAGCAGTTTAGGGCATTACTCTGGAAACACCATATATTTT.

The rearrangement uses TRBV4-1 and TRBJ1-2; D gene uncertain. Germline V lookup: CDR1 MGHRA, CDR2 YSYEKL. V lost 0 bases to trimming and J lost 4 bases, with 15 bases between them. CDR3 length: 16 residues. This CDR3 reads CASSQDPGPSSYGYTF. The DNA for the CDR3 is TGCGCCAGCAGCCAAGATCCGGGTCCATCTTCCTATGGCTACACCTTC.

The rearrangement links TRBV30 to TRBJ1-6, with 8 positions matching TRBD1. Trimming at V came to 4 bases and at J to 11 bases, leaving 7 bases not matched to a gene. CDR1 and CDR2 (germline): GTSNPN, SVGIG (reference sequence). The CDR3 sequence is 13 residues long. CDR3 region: CAWNRQGRTPLHF. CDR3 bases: TGTGCCTGGAATCGACAGGGGAGGACACCCCTCCACTTT.

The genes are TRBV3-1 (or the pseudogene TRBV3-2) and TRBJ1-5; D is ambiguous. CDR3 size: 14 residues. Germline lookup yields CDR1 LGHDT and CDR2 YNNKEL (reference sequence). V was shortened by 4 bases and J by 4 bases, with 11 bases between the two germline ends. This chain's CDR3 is CASSPAATNQPQHF. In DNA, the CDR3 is TGTGCCAGCAGCCCTGCCGCCACAAATCAGCCCCAGCATTTT.

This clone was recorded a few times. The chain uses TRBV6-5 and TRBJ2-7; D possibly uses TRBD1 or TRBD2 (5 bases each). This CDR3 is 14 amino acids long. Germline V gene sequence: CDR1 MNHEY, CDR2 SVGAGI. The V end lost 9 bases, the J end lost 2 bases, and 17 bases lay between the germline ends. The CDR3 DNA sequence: TGTGCCAGTGAGGCCCACGGGGCGACCTACGAGCAGTACTTC. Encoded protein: CASEAHGATYEQYF.

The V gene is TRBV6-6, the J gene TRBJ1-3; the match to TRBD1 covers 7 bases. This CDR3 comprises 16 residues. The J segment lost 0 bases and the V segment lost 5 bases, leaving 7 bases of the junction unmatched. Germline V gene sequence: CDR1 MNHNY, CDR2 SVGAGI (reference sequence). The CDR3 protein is CASSPIQGFSGNTIYF. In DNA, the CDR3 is TGTGCCAGCAGTCCCATACAGGGGTTCTCTGGAAACACCATATATTTT.

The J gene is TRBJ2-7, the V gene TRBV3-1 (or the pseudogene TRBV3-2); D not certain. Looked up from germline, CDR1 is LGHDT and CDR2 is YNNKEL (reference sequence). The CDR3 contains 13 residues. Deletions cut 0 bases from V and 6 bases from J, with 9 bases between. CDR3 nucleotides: TGTGCCAGCAGCCAAGATTGGGCAGTCGAGCAGTACTTC. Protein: CASSQDWAVEQYF.

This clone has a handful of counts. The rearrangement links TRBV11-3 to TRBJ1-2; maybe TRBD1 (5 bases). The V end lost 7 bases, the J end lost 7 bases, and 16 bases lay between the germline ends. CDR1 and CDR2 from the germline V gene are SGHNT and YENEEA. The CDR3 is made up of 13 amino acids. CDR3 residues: CASTPRTPAGYTF. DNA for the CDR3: TGTGCCAGCACCCCGCGGACACCTGCTGGCTACACCTTC. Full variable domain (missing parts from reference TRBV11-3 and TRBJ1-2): EAGVVQSPRYKIIEKKQPVAFWCNPISGHNTLYWYLQNLGQGPELLIRYENEEAVDDSQLPKDRFSAERLKGVDSTLKIQPAELGDSAVYLCASTPRTPAGYTFGSGTRLTVV.

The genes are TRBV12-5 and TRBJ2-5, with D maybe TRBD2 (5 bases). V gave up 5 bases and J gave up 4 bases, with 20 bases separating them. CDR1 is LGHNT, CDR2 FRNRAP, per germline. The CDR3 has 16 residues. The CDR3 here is CASGPGLAISGETQYF. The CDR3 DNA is TGTGCTAGTGGTCCCGGGCTAGCAATATCGGGAGAGACCCAGTACTTC.

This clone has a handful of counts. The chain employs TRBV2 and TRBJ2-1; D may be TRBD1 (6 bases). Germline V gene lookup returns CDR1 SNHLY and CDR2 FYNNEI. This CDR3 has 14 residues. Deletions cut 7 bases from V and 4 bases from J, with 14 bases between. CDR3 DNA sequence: TGTGCCAGCAAGGCAGGGGAGTTGTACAATGAGCAGTTCTTC. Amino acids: CASKAGELYNEQFF.

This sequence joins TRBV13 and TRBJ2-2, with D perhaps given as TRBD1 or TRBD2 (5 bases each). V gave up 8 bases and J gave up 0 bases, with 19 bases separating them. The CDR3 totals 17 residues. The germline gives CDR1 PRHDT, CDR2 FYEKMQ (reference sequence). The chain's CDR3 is CASDANGWGPNTGELFF. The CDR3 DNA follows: TGTGCCAGCGACGCCAACGGGTGGGGACCGAACACCGGGGAGCTGTTTTTT.

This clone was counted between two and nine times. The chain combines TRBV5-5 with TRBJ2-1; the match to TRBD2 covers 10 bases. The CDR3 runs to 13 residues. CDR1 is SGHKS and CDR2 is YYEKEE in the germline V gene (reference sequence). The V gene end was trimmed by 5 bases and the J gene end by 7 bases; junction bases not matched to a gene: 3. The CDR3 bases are TGTGCCAGCAGACTAGCGGGGAAGAATGAGCAGTTCTTC. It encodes CASRLAGKNEQFF.

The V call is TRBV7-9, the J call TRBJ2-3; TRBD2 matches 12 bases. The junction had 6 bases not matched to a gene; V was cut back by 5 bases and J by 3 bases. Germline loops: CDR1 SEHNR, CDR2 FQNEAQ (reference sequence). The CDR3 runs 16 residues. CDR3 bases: TGTGCCAGCAGCGCCAGGACTAGCGGGATGACAGATACGCAGTATTTT. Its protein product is CASSARTSGMTDTQYF.

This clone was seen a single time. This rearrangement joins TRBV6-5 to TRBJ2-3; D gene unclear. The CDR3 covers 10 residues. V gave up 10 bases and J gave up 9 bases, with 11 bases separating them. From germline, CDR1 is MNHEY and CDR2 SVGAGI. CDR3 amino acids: CAILDGTQYF. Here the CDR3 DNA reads TGTGCCATTCTAGACGGGACGCAGTATTTT.

The CDR3 DNA sequence: TGCAGTGCTAGTGTCCCCAGCGGGGGATACAATGAGCAGTTCTTC. Its translation is CSASVPSGGYNEQFF. The chain couples TRBV20-1 to TRBJ2-1; 8 positions match TRBD2. Germline CDR1 reads DFQATT; CDR2 reads SNEGSKA (reference sequence). V shed 3 bases and J 4 bases; nucleotides not matched to a gene: 8. The CDR3 extends over 15 amino acids.

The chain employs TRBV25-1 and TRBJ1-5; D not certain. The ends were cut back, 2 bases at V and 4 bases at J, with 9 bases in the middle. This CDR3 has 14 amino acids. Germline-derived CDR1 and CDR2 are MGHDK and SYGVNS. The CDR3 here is CASSEGLRNQPQHF. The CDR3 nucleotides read TGTGCCAGCAGTGAAGGGCTGCGGAATCAGCCCCAGCATTTT.

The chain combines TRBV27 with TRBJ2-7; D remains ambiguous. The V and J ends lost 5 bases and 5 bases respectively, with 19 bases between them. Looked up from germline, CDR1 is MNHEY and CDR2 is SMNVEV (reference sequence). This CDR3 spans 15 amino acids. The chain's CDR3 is CASSPVLSRNDEQYF. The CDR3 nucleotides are TGTGCCAGCAGTCCCGTTTTATCGCGCAACGACGAGCAGTACTTC.

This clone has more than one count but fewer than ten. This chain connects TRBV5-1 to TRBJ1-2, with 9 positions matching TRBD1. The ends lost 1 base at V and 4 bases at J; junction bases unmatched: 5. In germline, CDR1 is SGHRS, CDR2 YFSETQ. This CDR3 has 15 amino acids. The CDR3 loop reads CASSLTGTGRYGYTF. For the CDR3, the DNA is TGCGCCAGCAGCTTGACAGGGACAGGGCGCTATGGCTACACCTTC. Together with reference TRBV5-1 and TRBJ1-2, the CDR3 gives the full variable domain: KAGVTQTPRYLIKTRGQQVTLSCSPISGHRSVSWYQQTPGQGLQFLFEYFSETQRNKGNFPGRFSGRQFSNSRSEMNVSTLELGDSALYLCASSLTGTGRYGYTFGSGTRLTVV.

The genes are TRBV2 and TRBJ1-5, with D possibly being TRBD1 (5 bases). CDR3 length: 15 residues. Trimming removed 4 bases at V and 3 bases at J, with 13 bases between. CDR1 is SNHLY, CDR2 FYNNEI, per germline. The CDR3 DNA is TGTGCCAGCAGTGGGGACGGAGCGATCAATCAGCCCCAGCATTTT. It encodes CASSGDGAINQPQHF.

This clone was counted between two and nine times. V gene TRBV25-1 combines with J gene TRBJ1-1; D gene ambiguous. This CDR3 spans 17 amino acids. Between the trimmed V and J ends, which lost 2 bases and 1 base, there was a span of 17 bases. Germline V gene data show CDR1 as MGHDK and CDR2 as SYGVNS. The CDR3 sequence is CASSEMGSTGWNTEAFF. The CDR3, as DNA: TGTGCCAGCAGTGAAATGGGTAGCACGGGGTGGAACACTGAAGCTTTCTTT.